The sequence of this T cell receptor beta chain was determined in a study of cytomegalovirus exposure and HLA in healthy donors (dated by TCRdb to between 2016 and 2019). Broadly, across the study: In an earlier analysis of some 550 of the donors, 250 to 350 Gb of sequence data and about 110 million unique TCR beta sequences from roughly 200 million T cells were reported. HLA typing included class I and class II loci at four-digit resolution. On average, around 240,000 unique TCR beta nucleotide sequences were sequenced per donor among 398 genotyped donors of the cohort, with roughly 20% of those sequences being non-productive. Of the roughly 390 genotyped donors, approximately 80% were placed in the genetic ancestry cluster associated with self-reported Caucasian donors. The study combined high-throughput TCR immunosequencing, statistical association of individual TCRs with disease status, and machine learning to predict cytomegalovirus infection status. Four or five DR-DQ haplotypes were handled as single units for association and clustering because linkage in the cohort was strong. The study aimed to test whether cataloging public T cell receptors could reveal signatures of past pathogen exposure. Alongside the repertoire data, information on donor age, sex, ethnicity and CMV serostatus was compiled. Typing coverage differed by locus: A, B, C, DRB1 and DQB1 were typed in about 629-640 donors, DQA1 in about 500, DPA1 in some 570, and DPB1 in 472. A later genetic analysis used genome-wide SNP genotypes for 398 of the 666 donors, treating that subset as a discovery cohort. An earlier analysis of about 620 of the donors applied high-throughput TCR beta sequencing to assess whether each TCR beta V gene segment acted as functional or pseudogenic. In the later analysis, no new phenotypic data were used to find candidate immune exposures; instead, reliance was placed on TCR beta sequences and their occurrence across donors. A separate validation cohort of some 130 different subjects was used in addition to the 666-subject first cohort. Approximately 300 gigabases of sequencing data and 70 million to 85 million unique TCR sequences were included in an early release covering over 600 HLA-typed donors. Using immunosequencing, the study profiled T cell repertoires from about 620 subjects and related those repertoires to cytomegalovirus serostatus. All discovery cohort repertoires had been generated on a single sequencing platform. A later analysis re-analyzed previously published TCR beta repertoires from approximately 670 donors and added high-resolution HLA genotyping to study TCR occurrence patterns. The paper as a whole reports these results and caveats: Because HLA typing was unavailable for some donors at each locus, only the typed subset was used in association tests. Presence/absence analyses assumed roughly uniform sequencing depth across donors, an assumption that may not hold. Cytomegalovirus status was reported to be diagnosed by the classifier with high specificity and sensitivity in both the original and validation cohorts. A further reported finding was that TCR beta sequences accurately predicted the HLA-A and HLA-B alleles for most subjects in the first cohort. Compared with equally common non-associated chains, HLA-associated TCR beta chains in a later analysis were more clonally expanded and had lower generation probabilities. According to a later analysis, TCR association rates differed among HLA loci, with DRB1 alleles showing the most associated TCRs and HLA-C alleles showing the fewest. The 87-base-pair reads could not distinguish some IMGT-functional V segments, including TRBV6-2 and TRBV6-3, so those segments were excluded. Linkage disequilibrium might explain the correlated functional status among segregating V segments, but an unknown experimental factor could not be ruled out. Three of the identified cytomegalovirus-associated TCR beta chains were confirmed in vitro to be specific for cytomegalovirus antigens. A later analysis associated 16,951 TCR beta sequences with specific HLA alleles at a false discovery rate of 0.05. Immune exposure information for the cohort was limited to CMV serostatus. A group of highly shared sequence variants was considered likely to be a technical artifact of the sequencing pipeline. When HLA alleles, especially DR and DQ, strongly co-occurred, attributing TCR associations to individual alleles was difficult. Compared with the roughly 710-donor mean, donors in an Asian-associated ancestry cluster had fewer N-insertions in productive TCRs, according to a later genetic analysis. A later analysis found that most CMV-associated TCR beta chains appeared HLA-restricted, with HLA associations seemingly driven largely by CMV exposure. According to a later analysis, parvovirus B19, influenza, CMV and Epstein-Barr virus appeared linked to several top co-occurrence clusters. In a later genetic analysis, a missense DCLRE1C variant was associated with V-gene and J-gene trimming of TCR beta chains, and the association was replicated in an independent cohort. The cohort was sequenced for TCR beta chains only, and without alpha or paired-chain data the features that could be detected were limited. Across donors, most TCR sequences were observed very rarely, whereas some public TCRs were present in many individuals. The study gave a list of roughly 150 TCR beta chains associated with cytomegalovirus. About 17 rarely observed V segments, including chromosome 9 orphons, were excluded from the earlier analysis of about 600 of the donors because counts were too low. In an earlier analysis of some 550 of the donors, most TCR beta V segments were observed in productive rearrangements about 87% or about 30% of the time, broadly matching IMGT annotations. The authors suggested that the approach could potentially be extended to other disease states and immunological phenotypes.

Libraries came from the immunoSEQ multiplex PCR assay. For the multiplex PCR, a mixture combining 60 forward primers for TCR Vbeta segments and 13 reverse primers for TCR Jbeta segments was used. Amplification of the CDR3 region of rearranged TCR beta genes was performed with a multiplex PCR assay on genomic DNA. The amplified TCR beta libraries were sequenced on the Illumina HiSeq System as 87-base-pair reads. In the source study's methods: A later analysis tallied tens of millions of unique TCR beta chains across the 600 to 700 repertoires, and approximately 9.9 million of those chains were shared by two or more donors. Raw reads were error-corrected and collapsed into unique sequences by a nearest-neighbor algorithm in which closely related sequences were merged to remove PCR and sequencing errors. Alignment of CDR3 sequences to IMGT reference sequences was used to assign V, D and J gene segments. For a sequence to be retained, at least a six-nucleotide match to both a V gene segment and a J gene segment was required. A rearrangement was called productive if the CDR3 had no stop codons and remained in frame with V and J, and every other rearrangement was called non-productive. CDR3 was defined according to IMGT convention as the region running from the second conserved V-encoded cysteine to the conserved J-encoded phenylalanine. The earlier analysis of 450 to 750 of the donors excluded any sequence lacking an unambiguous match to a single V gene segment. An earlier analysis of approximately 590 of the donors classified V segments as functional when productive rearrangements were above 56.7% and as segregating when the standard deviation between donors was above 5%. A statistical classification framework was developed to diagnose cytomegalovirus status using the catalog of TCR beta chain sequences. V and J gene assignment, in a later analysis, came from comparing TCR nucleotide sequences with IMGT/GENE-DB human TR gene sequences. Using the TCRdist pipeline, a later analysis assigned CDR3 sequences along with most-parsimonious VDJ recombination scenarios. A later analysis defined each TCR beta chain by its CDR3 amino acid sequence plus V-gene family, and excluded reads lacking a unique V-gene family. A later analysis removed 600 or so highly shared, low-generation-probability nucleotide sequences to deal with suspected cross-contamination and a sequencing artifact. For each public chain, a later analysis derived a clonal expansion index from normalized ranks of inferred template counts within each repertoire. In a later analysis, generation probabilities were computed with a VDJ recombination model fitted to out-of-frame rearrangements, and the resulting probabilities were checked against IGoR. In a later analysis, hypergeometric tests were used to score TCR-TCR, TCR-HLA and TCR-CMV co-occurrence, with a repertoire-size bias correction applied to TCR pairs. To estimate false discovery rates, a later analysis permuted the HLA or CMV assignments 20 times. In a later analysis, co-occurring TCRs were grouped using DBSCAN, and TCRdist sequence similarity was added for clustering within HLA-allele-positive subsets. Repertoires with fewer than 30,000 or more than 120,000 public chains, plus five repertoires with anomalous nucleotide sharing, were excluded from co-occurrence clustering. The table was pulled from immuneACCESS by TCRdb, which kept in-frame rearrangements only. Such tables lose some clones; where checked, under half of the loss comes from unresolved V genes, and the rest has no known cause. V, J and clone size are those of that table, while D and trimming were read from the DNA. The sample table records about 140,000 clones; roughly 80% of these occur just once. 1.2% of the sample belongs to the ten largest clones.

CDR1 and CDR2 are drawn from the germline V gene: SGHRS, YFSETQ. Taken from cysteine to phenylalanine, the CDR3 has 16 residues. Of all the DNA, just the CDR3 is kept, 48 bases in frame from base 1. Germline trimming: 4 bases from V, 2 bases from J; junction bases outside gene matches: 10. The cohort consisted of some 670 healthy bone marrow donors. All cohort members were sampled while nominally healthy, although unrecorded immune exposures were likely present. The donor was CMV seronegative and was included in the group of a few hundred seronegative cohort members. A peripheral blood sample was collected from each donor, and TCR beta sequencing was performed on peripheral blood mononuclear cells. The Qiagen DNeasy Blood Extraction Kit was used to extract genomic DNA from the blood cell samples. On this clone itself: Its recognized antigen is unknown. Base qualities are missing; no much larger clone stands one base away.

Sequenced sample: PBMCs. Recombination joined TRBV5-1 with TRBJ2-5; 8 central bases correspond to TRBD2. The sequence came from a female donor in good health and CMV-seronegative. DNA sequence: TGCGCCAGCAGCCCGGGGGGGATCTTGGGACAAGAGACCCAGTACTTC. It translates to CASSPGGILGQETQYF.